This TCR beta chain is drawn from a study of T cell responses to AZD1222 COVID-19 vaccine. Study observations and caveats: Seropositive AZD1222 recipients at baseline numbered only six or seven. Donors were chiefly white British, with a greater number of females, and clonal diversity was perhaps underestimated. Of spike-specific TCRs, nearly half reportedly target regions left unmutated in variants. Vaccination with two AZD1222 doses was followed by a rise in Spike-specific TCR breadth and depth.

With respect to this clone: Its matching antigen is unknown.

Sequencing was performed with immunoSEQ multiplex PCR; in TCRdb, only in-frame clones are kept and a portion is missing. The sample has approximately 190,000 clones, about 92% seen once. Germline V gene lookup returns CDR1 SGHRS and CDR2 YFSETQ. CDR3 length: 16 residues. The V gene lost 1 base and the J gene lost 1 base, with 14 bases spanning the gap. This TCR derives from an adult in good health. The input for sequencing was peripheral blood, taken on day 0 of AZD1222 vaccination. This chain uses TRBV5-1 with TRBJ1-1, with TRBD1 as a possible D gene (6 bases). The CDR3 loop reads CASSLSWGGQNTEAFF. As DNA, the CDR3 is TGCGCCAGCAGCTTGTCGTGGGGGGGACAGAACACTGAAGCTTTCTTT.